The TCR beta chain described here comes from a study of shared clonotypes between healthy human individuals. Study-wide context: The study drew on two women and a few men aged 18 to 49 as donors.

V lost 2 bases and J lost 3, with 12 bases in between. The CDR3 length is 15 residues. Germline CDR1 and CDR2: MNHEY and SVGAGI. Recent acute infections and vaccinations were absent in the healthy HIV-negative adult donors. Clones were sequenced by immunoSEQ multiplex PCR, and TCRdb holds only the in-frame ones, with some missing. The sample contains about 980,000 clones, approximately 76% of which appear only once. The TCR comes from a man aged 18 to 29 in good health. Sequencing was done on a sample of memory CD4+ T cells sorted from blood. The sample's subset: CD45RA-negative fraction. V and J are TRBV6-5 and TRBJ2-3; TRBD2 is a possible D gene (6 bases). This chain's CDR3 is CASSYPDLATDTQYF. CDR3 coding DNA: TGTGCCAGCAGTTACCCGGACCTAGCGACAGATACGCAGTATTTT.